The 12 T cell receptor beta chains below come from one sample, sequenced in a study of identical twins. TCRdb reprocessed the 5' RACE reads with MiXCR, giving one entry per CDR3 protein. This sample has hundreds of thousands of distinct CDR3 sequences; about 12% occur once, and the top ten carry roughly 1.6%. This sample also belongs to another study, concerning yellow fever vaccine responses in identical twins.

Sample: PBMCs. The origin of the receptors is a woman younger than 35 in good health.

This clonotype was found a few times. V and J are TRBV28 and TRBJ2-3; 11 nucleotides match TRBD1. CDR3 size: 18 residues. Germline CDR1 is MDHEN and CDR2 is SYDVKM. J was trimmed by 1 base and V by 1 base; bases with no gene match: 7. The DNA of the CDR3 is TGTGCCAGCAGTTTATACCCCGGGACAGGGGGAGGCACAGATACGCAGTATTTT. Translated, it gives CASSLYPGTGGGTDTQYF. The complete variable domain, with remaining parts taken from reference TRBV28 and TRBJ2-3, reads DVKVTQSSRYLVKRTGEKVFLECVQDMDHENMFWYRQDPGLGLRLIYFSYDVKMKEKGDIPEGYSVSREKKERFSLILESASTNQTSMYLCASSLYPGTGGGTDTQYFGPGTRLTVL.

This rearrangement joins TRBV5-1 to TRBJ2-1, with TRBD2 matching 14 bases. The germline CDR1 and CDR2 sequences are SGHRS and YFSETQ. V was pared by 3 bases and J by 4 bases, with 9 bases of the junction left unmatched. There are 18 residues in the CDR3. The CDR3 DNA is TGCGCCAGCAGCTCACCGGGACTAGCGGGGGCCTCATACAATGAGCAGTTCTTC. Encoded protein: CASSSPGLAGASYNEQFF.

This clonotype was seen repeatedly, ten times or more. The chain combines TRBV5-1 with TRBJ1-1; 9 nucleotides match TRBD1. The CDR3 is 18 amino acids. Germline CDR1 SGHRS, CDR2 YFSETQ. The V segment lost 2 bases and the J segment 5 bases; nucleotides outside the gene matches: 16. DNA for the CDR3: TGCGCCAGCAGCTTTACCGGACAGGGGCATATCTGGGATACTGAAGCTTTCTTT. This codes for CASSFTGQGHIWDTEAFF.

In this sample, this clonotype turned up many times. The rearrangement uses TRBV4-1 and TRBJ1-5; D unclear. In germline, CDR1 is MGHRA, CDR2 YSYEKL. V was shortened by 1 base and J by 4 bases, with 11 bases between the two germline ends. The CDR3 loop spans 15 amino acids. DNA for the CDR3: TGCGCCAGCAGCCAAGCCGATGGTATAAATCAGCCCCAGCATTTT. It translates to CASSQADGINQPQHF.

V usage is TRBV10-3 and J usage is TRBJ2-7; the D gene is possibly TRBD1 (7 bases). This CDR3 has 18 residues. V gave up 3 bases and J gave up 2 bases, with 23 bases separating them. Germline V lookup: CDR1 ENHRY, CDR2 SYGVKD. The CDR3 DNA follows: TGTGCCATCAGTGAATCTTCCCCGAACAGGGGAGGACCCTACGAGCAGTACGTC. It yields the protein CAISESSPNRGGPYEQYV.

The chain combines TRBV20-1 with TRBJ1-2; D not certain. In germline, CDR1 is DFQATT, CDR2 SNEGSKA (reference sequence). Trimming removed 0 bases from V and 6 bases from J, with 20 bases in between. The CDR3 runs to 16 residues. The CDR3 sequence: CSARDASGPRVDGYTF. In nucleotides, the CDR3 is TGCAGTGCTAGAGATGCCTCCGGGCCCAGAGTCGATGGCTACACCTTC.

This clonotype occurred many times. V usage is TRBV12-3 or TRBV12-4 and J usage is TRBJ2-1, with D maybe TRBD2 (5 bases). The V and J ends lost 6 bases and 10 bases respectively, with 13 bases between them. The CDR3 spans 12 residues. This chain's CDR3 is CASREEAAEQFF. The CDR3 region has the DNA TGTGCCAGCAGGGAAGAAGCGGCGGAGCAGTTCTTC.

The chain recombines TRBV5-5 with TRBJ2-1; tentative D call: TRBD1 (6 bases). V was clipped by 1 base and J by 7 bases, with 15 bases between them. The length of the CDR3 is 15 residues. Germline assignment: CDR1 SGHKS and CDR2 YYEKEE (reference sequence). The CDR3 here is CASSLTGNRLNEQFF. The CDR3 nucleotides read TGTGCCAGCAGCTTGACAGGGAACAGGCTTAATGAGCAGTTCTTC.

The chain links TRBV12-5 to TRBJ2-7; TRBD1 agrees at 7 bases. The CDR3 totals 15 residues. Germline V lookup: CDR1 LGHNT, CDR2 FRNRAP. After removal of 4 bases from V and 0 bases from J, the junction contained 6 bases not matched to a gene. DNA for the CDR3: TGTGCTAGTGGTTGCCGGGACAGCCGCTCCTACGAGCAGTACTTC. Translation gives CASGCRDSRSYEQYF.

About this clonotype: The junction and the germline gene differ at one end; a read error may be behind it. Here the CDR3 DNA reads TGTGCCTGCAGCTATCATACCGGGGAGCTGTTTTTT. This codes for CACSYHTGELFF. V is TRBV7-4 and J is TRBJ2-2, with D hard to call. From germline, CDR1 is SGHVT and CDR2 SQSDAQ. The CDR3 runs 12 residues.

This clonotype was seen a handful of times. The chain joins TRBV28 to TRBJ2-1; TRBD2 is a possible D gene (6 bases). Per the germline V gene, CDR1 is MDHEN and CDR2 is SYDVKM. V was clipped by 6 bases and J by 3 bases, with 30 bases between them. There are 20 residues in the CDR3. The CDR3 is CASSYISTRSSGEYYNEQFF. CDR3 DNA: TGTGCCAGCAGCTATATATCAACCCGGAGTAGCGGAGAGTACTACAATGAGCAGTTCTTC.

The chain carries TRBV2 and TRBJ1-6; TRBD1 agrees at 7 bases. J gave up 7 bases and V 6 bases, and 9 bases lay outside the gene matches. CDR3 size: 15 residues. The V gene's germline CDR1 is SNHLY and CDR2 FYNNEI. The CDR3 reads CASRMTGSRNSPLHF. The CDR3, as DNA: TGTGCCAGCAGGATGACAGGGTCCAGGAATTCACCCCTCCACTTT.